The present T cell receptor beta chain was sequenced within a study of blood T cell repertoires in COVID-19. For the study at large: Acute and convalescent COVID-19 specimens originated in the United States, Italy and Spain. PBMCs, B-cell-depleted T cells, or T cells provided the cDNA or gDNA that made up the material.

Authors' methods: Reference gene primers were amplified, and this amplification served to estimate nucleated cell counts. Generated by immunoSEQ multiplex PCR, the TCRdb table keeps only in-frame clones and is missing some. V and J calls and clone size are given by that table; D and trimming were obtained from the DNA. The sample includes over 90,000 clones, roughly 90% seen only once; the top ten take around 3.4%. The CDR3 contains 12 residues. Germline lookup yields CDR1 LNHDA and CDR2 SQIVND (reference sequence). V dropped 10 bases and J dropped 4; count of bases not matched to a gene: 5. The sequenced sample was peripheral blood. This chain connects TRBV19 to TRBJ2-5; 8 positions match TRBD1. The sequence derives from an older woman with acute or convalescent COVID-19. CDR3 protein: CATRTGTETQYF. The CDR3 DNA is TGTGCCACTAGGACAGGGACAGAGACCCAGTACTTC. The whole variable domain, filled in from reference TRBV19 and TRBJ2-5, reads DGGITQSPKYLFRKEGQNVTLSCEQNLNHDAMYWYRQDPGQGLRLIYYSQIVNDFQKGDIAEGYSVSREKKESFPLTVTSAQKNPTAFYLCATRTGTETQYFGPGTRLLVL.